Listed below are T cell receptor beta chains from one sample, sequenced in a study of blood T cell repertoires in COVID-19. The protocol was immunoSEQ multiplex PCR, while the TCRdb copy is restricted to in-frame clones and leaves out a portion. This table has about 210,000 clones, 81% appearing once. The specimen was PBMCs or T cells enriched from blood (not recorded which). These TCRs come from a woman between 50 and 59 years old with acute COVID-19. The CDR3 runs from the conserved cysteine through the conserved F or W. A D gene is named only where the DNA matches it firmly. A clone size is listed for some rows: how often the clone was seen (once, few, many), or a class if it is expanded.

v_call	clone_size	j_call	d_call	cdr3_nt	cdr3_aa
TRBV7-3	.	TRBJ2-6	.	TGTGCCAGCAGCTTAGTATTCCGCAGGGCTGGGGCCAACGTCCTGACTTTC	CASSLVFRRAGANVLTF
TRBV7-3	once	TRBJ1-6	TRBD1	TGTGCCAGCAGCGAACAGGGGGGGAATTCACCCCTCCACTTT	CASSEQGGNSPLHF
TRBV27	.	TRBJ2-6	.	TGTGCCAGCAGCTCCCTGGGCACTGGGGCCAACGTCCTGACTTTC	CASSSLGTGANVLTF
TRBV6-5	.	TRBJ1-2	.	TGTGCCAGCAGTACCCCCAGGCCTAATAACTATGGCTACACCTTC	CASSTPRPNNYGYTF
TRBV7-3	.	TRBJ2-1	TRBD2	TGTGCCAGCAGCTTACGGGGGTACCTGGCGGGAGGGTTGGTCGGTGAGCAGTTCTTC	CASSLRGYLAGGLVGEQFF
TRBV11-2	.	TRBJ1-2	TRBD1	TGTGCCAGTAGGGGTGGGACAGATTTTTCTAACTATGGCTACACCTTC	CASRGGTDFSNYGYTF
TRBV7-2	.	TRBJ2-7	TRBD1	TGTGCCAGCAGCTTAGGCCACCCCGGACAGGGCTTCGAGCAGTACTTC	CASSLGHPGQGFEQYF
TRBV30	few	TRBJ2-7	.	TGTGCCTGGAGTGAGGCGACAGGCTCGTACGAGCAGTACTTC	CAWSEATGSYEQYF
TRBV18	.	TRBJ2-3	TRBD2	TGTGCCAGCTCACGCGCTAGCGGGAAAAGCACAGATACGCAGTATTTT	CASSRASGKSTDTQYF
TRBV28	.	TRBJ2-1	TRBD1	TGTGCCAGCAGCGGGACAGGGAACCATAATGAGCAGTTCTTC	CASSGTGNHNEQFF
TRBV6-2/TRBV6-3	few	TRBJ1-5	.	TGTGCCAGCAGTTACATGACGGGGAACCAGCCCCAGCATTTT	CASSYMTGNQPQHF
TRBV9	once	TRBJ2-4	.	TGTGCCAGCAGCGCGCTCGATGGCGGTACCTTAGCCAAAAACATTCAGTACTTC	CASSALDGGTLAKNIQYF
TRBV3-1/TRBV3-2	.	TRBJ1-2	TRBD1	TGTGCCAGCAGCCAAGGGGACAGGCTTTTCTCTGGCTACACCTTC	CASSQGDRLFSGYTF
TRBV29-1	.	TRBJ1-2	.	TGCAGCGTCGCCACCGGACAGTGGGGCTACACCTTC	CSVATGQWGYTF
TRBV6-6	.	TRBJ1-5	.	TGTGCCAGCAGTCACCGGGTTAGAGAGCAGCCCCAGCATTTT	CASSHRVREQPQHF
TRBV2	.	TRBJ1-6	.	TGTGCCAGCAGACATACCAGGGAGGAGGATTCACCCCTCCACTTT	CASRHTREEDSPLHF
TRBV11-2	.	TRBJ2-7	TRBD2	TGTGCCAGCGGACTAGGACCATCAAGCTACGAGCAGTACTTC	CASGLGPSSYEQYF
TRBV28	.	TRBJ1-2	TRBD1	TGTGCCAGCAGCGGACAGGGAAACTATGGCTACACCTTC	CASSGQGNYGYTF
TRBV3-1/TRBV3-2	.	TRBJ1-6	TRBD1	TGTGCCAGCAGCCGAGGACAGGGGATTTCTTCACCCCTCCACTTT	CASSRGQGISSPLHF
TRBV6-2/TRBV6-3	.	TRBJ1-5	TRBD1	TGTGCCAGCAGTACCGACAGGGGCTGGAGCAATCAGCCCCAGCATTTT	CASSTDRGWSNQPQHF
TRBV13	.	TRBJ2-7	TRBD2	TGTGCCAGCAGCTTCTCGGGTCGGGGGGGACATAACGAGCAGTACTTC	CASSFSGRGGHNEQYF
TRBV7-6	.	TRBJ2-1	TRBD1	TGTGCCAGCAGCCTAACCGGGACAGGGGGGAACAATGAGCAGTTCTTC	CASSLTGTGGNNEQFF
TRBV4-2	few	TRBJ2-1	TRBD2	TGTGCCAGCAGCCCCGGGGAGGGCCCCTACAATGAGCAGTTCTTC	CASSPGEGPYNEQFF
TRBV19	.	TRBJ2-1	TRBD1	TGTGCCAGTAGCCGAACCGGGACAGGGGCCCTCAATGAGCAGTTCTTC	CASSRTGTGALNEQFF
TRBV11-2	.	TRBJ1-4	.	TGTGCCAGCAGCCCGGGAACGAGGGCTGAAAAACTGTTTTTT	CASSPGTRAEKLFF
TRBV3-1/TRBV3-2	few	TRBJ2-7	TRBD2	TGTGCCAGCAGCCAAGATTTGGGGGGGGGCTACGAGCAGTACTTC	CASSQDLGGGYEQYF
TRBV7-2	.	TRBJ2-3	TRBD2	TGTGCCAGCAGCCAAGGGGCGGGAGGACCAGATACGCAGTATTTT	CASSQGAGGPDTQYF
TRBV12-3/TRBV12-4	.	TRBJ2-7	.	TGTGCCAGCAGCCTAGACCGGTACTACGAGCAGTACTTC	CASSLDRYYEQYF
TRBV11-3	.	TRBJ2-1	TRBD2	TGTGCCAGCAGCTCGACTAGCGGCCACAATGAGCAGTTCTTC	CASSSTSGHNEQFF
TRBV10-3	.	TRBJ2-5	TRBD2	TGTGCCATCAGCGACGCATTAGCGGGGGTAGGGGAGACCCAGTACTTC	CAISDALAGVGETQYF